This T cell receptor beta chain was sequenced in a study of identical twins. This clonotype was found many times. TCRdb ran MiXCR on the 5' RACE reads and lists one entry per CDR3 protein. The data show just under 650,000 distinct CDR3 sequences, with roughly 6.6% seen just once and roughly 1.5% held by the top ten. The V gene lost 3 bases and the J gene lost 6 bases, with 15 bases spanning the gap. The germline gives CDR1 MDHEN, CDR2 SYDVKM. The CDR3 extends over 15 amino acids. Another study also made use of these data, one on yellow fever vaccine responses in identical twins.

Sequencing was carried out using PBMCs. The chain is built from TRBV28 and TRBJ2-1; TRBD2 is a possible D gene (5 bases). The sequence derives from a woman under 30 in good health. CDR3 region: CASSLILLAGNEQFF. DNA for the CDR3: TGTGCCAGCAGTTTGATTCTCCTAGCCGGCAATGAGCAGTTCTTC.